The 24 T cell receptor beta chains below all came from one sample that was sequenced in a study of blood T cell repertoires in COVID-19. Sequencing used immunoSEQ multiplex PCR; TCRdb keeps in-frame clones, though not all of them. The sample lists 99,000 or so clones; around 76% were seen once. Sequenced: peripheral blood. These receptors were obtained from a woman in her 70s with acute or convalescent COVID-19.

This clone was observed a few times. The chain couples TRBV3-1 (or the pseudogene TRBV3-2) to TRBJ2-7; D gene uncertain. CDR3 length: 17 residues. Germline V gives CDR1 LGHDT, CDR2 YNNKEL (reference sequence). V gave up 4 bases and J gave up 6 bases, with 25 bases separating them. The CDR3: CASSRTLSRASGGEQYF. The CDR3 coding sequence is TGTGCCAGCAGCCGTACGCTTAGTCGCGCGTCGGGTGGCGAGCAGTACTTC.

CDR3 sequence: CASSKGQASDRQYF. The CDR3 DNA reads as TGTGCCAGTAGTAAGGGACAGGCCTCGGATAGGCAGTACTTC. This sequence joins TRBV19 and TRBJ2-7; 8 bases map to TRBD1. V dropped 4 bases and J dropped 9; count of bases not matched to a gene: 11. The CDR3 has 14 amino acids. CDR1 LNHDA and CDR2 SQIVND come from the germline V gene (reference sequence).

The chain combines TRBV7-2 with TRBJ2-1, with TRBD2 matching 10 bases. V lost 5 bases and J lost 3; bases outside the gene matches: 4. Germline V lookup: CDR1 SGHTA, CDR2 FQGNSA. The CDR3 has 15 residues. The CDR3 region is CASSQTSGVYNEQFF. CDR3 nucleotide sequence: TGTGCCAGCAGCCAAACTAGCGGGGTCTACAATGAGCAGTTCTTC.

The chain combines TRBV18 with TRBJ2-4; TRBD1 matches at 9 bases. Germline lookup yields CDR1 KGHSH and CDR2 LQKENI. The CDR3 covers 14 residues. The J segment lost 7 bases and the V segment lost 3 bases, leaving 4 bases of the junction unmatched. The CDR3 protein is CASSPGQGTNIQYF. The CDR3 coding sequence is TGTGCCAGCTCACCCGGACAGGGGACTAACATTCAGTACTTC.

The genes are TRBV28 and TRBJ2-6; D perhaps matches TRBD2 (5 bases). The CDR3 length is 17 residues. The germline V and J ends were trimmed by 1 base and 2 bases, with 12 bases remaining between them. From germline, CDR1 is MDHEN and CDR2 SYDVKM. CDR3 DNA: TGTGCCAGCAGTTTATTATCGACGGGGACTGGGGCCAACGTCCTGACTTTC. It translates to CASSLLSTGTGANVLTF.

This clone turned up a few times. The gene calls are TRBV3-1 (or the pseudogene TRBV3-2) and TRBJ2-5; the D gene is possibly TRBD2 (6 bases). The CDR3 loop spans 14 amino acids. V was shortened by 4 bases and J by 7 bases, with 16 bases between the two germline ends. Looked up from germline, CDR1 is LGHDT and CDR2 is YNNKEL (reference sequence). The CDR3 loop is CASSRRDSQWTQYF. In nucleotides, the CDR3 is TGTGCCAGCAGCCGCAGGGACTCCCAATGGACCCAGTACTTC.

The chain carries TRBV5-4 and TRBJ2-5; D gene ambiguous. Germline V gene lookup returns CDR1 SGHNT and CDR2 YYREEE (reference sequence). This CDR3 is built from 13 residues. V was cut by 1 base and J by 3 bases, with 7 bases left in between. The CDR3 DNA reads TGTGCCAGCAGCTTGCCGCAGAAAGAGACCCAGTACTTC. This translates into CASSLPQKETQYF.

The chain joins TRBV6-5 to TRBJ1-1; D is uncertain. The CDR3 contains 14 residues. V was clipped by 6 bases and J by 1 base, with 12 bases between them. From germline, CDR1 is MNHEY and CDR2 SVGAGI. CDR3 DNA: TGTGCCAGCAGGCATCAGAGGGCGAACACTGAAGCTTTCTTT. It is translated as CASRHQRANTEAFF.

J is TRBJ2-1 and V is TRBV12-3 or TRBV12-4; tentative D call: TRBD1 (5 bases). V lost 1 base and J lost 8, with 6 bases in between. This CDR3 comprises 12 residues. The CDR3 region has the DNA TGTGCCAGCAGTTTAGGGGGCTATGAGCAGTTCTTC. Translating gives CASSLGGYEQFF.

In its sample, this clone was seen once. The rearrangement links TRBV29-1 to TRBJ1-1, with 8 bases identical to TRBD1. The germline V gene encodes CDR1 SQVTM and CDR2 ANQGSEA. The ends lost 4 bases at V and 3 bases at J; junction bases unmatched: 1. CDR3 length: 12 residues. The CDR3 here is CSVGQGYTEAFF. CDR3 sequence (DNA): TGCAGCGTTGGACAGGGGTACACTGAAGCTTTCTTT.

V and J are TRBV19 and TRBJ1-5; D is uncertain. The CDR3 covers 19 residues. The V gene lost 4 bases and the J gene lost 1 base, with 23 bases spanning the gap. Germline V gene lookup returns CDR1 LNHDA and CDR2 SQIVND (reference sequence). For the CDR3, the DNA is TGTGCCAGTAGTACTAGCCGGGGAGGAGGGATAATAAGCAATCAGCCCCAGCATTTT. It specifies CASSTSRGGGIISNQPQHF.

This chain's CDR3 is CASSNPQTISPLHF. In DNA, the CDR3 is TGTGCCAGCAGCAACCCCCAGACAATCTCACCCCTCCACTTT. The chain joins TRBV21-1 to TRBJ1-6; the D segment call TRBD1 is taken from the table without a DNA check. TRBV21-1 is reported as a pseudogene. This CDR3 contains 14 residues.

The chain combines TRBV6-5 with TRBJ1-3; tentative D call: TRBD1 (6 bases). Trimming cost V 2 bases and J 0 bases, with 8 bases left between them. The germline gives CDR1 MNHEY, CDR2 SVGAGI. The CDR3 has 15 amino acids. The CDR3 here is CASSYRGSSGNTIYF. The CDR3 DNA reads TGTGCCAGCAGTTACAGGGGGTCCTCTGGAAACACCATATATTTT.

The genes are TRBV23-1 and TRBJ1-1, with D tentatively TRBD1 (5 bases). TRBV23-1 is reported as an ORF; its role is uncertain. This CDR3 is 11 amino acids long. V lost 8 bases to trimming and J lost 4 bases, with 8 bases between them. The CDR3 nucleotides read TGCGCCAGCCCCAGGGTCACTGAAGCTTTCTTT. It encodes CASPRVTEAFF.

This clone was detected a few times. The rearrangement uses TRBV24-1 and TRBJ1-1, with D possibly TRBD1 on 5 matching bases. Trimming left V 3 bases short and J 4 bases short, with 11 bases between. The CDR3 consists of 14 residues. Germline CDR1 is KGHDR and CDR2 is SFDVKD. The CDR3 DNA follows: TGTGCCACCAGTGATCCCGGGAGGGGCACTGAAGCTTTCTTT. Translation gives CATSDPGRGTEAFF.

The chain links TRBV4-2 to TRBJ1-2; TRBD1 aligns across 7 bases. V was pared by 2 bases and J by 2 bases, with 8 bases of the junction left unmatched. Germline V gene sequence: CDR1 LGHNA, CDR2 YNFKEQ. The CDR3 covers 16 residues. The CDR3 is CASSQSRAGGNYGYTF. The CDR3, as DNA: TGTGCCAGCAGCCAATCCCGAGCAGGGGGGAACTATGGCTACACCTTC.

The DNA for the CDR3 is TGTGCCAGCAGCCACCTCGGACTAGGAGGGGCAGAGACCCAGTACTTC. Protein: CASSHLGLGGAETQYF. The rearrangement links TRBV3-1 (or the pseudogene TRBV3-2) to TRBJ2-5; 7 bases map to TRBD2. The CDR3 consists of 16 residues. The germline gives CDR1 LGHDT, CDR2 YNNKEL (reference sequence). Trimming cost V 3 bases and J 4 bases; bases outside gene matches: 11.

V usage is TRBV9 and J usage is TRBJ2-2; 8 bases are shared with TRBD2. This CDR3 spans 14 amino acids. V was clipped by 5 bases and J by 4 bases; unmatched bases: 4. The germline V gene encodes CDR1 SGDLS and CDR2 YYNGEE. This CDR3 reads CASSFGGATGELFF. CDR3 nucleotides: TGTGCCAGCAGTTTCGGGGGGGCCACCGGGGAGCTGTTTTTT.

The rearrangement links TRBV7-7 to TRBJ1-1, with a possible D match to TRBD1 (5 bases). Deletions cut 1 base from V and 4 bases from J, with 7 bases between. The length of the CDR3 is 13 residues. Germline V CDR1 and CDR2: SSHAT, FNYEAQ (reference sequence). The CDR3 nucleotides are TGTGCCAGCAGCTTAGACAGGTCCACTGAAGCTTTCTTT. This encodes CASSLDRSTEAFF.

J is TRBJ2-2 and V is TRBV29-1; a possible D gene is TRBD1 (5 bases). CDR1 and CDR2 (germline): SQVTM, ANQGSEA. The CDR3 runs to 12 residues. Trimming took off 4 bases at V and 4 bases at J, with 7 bases between the two ends. The DNA for the CDR3 is TGCAGCGTTGGGCAGGGCACCGGGGAGCTGTTTTTT. It encodes CSVGQGTGELFF.

This chain joins TRBV11-2 and TRBJ2-7, with TRBD1 identical over 7 bases. V lost 1 base to trimming and J lost 7 bases; unmatched junction nucleotides: 4. Germline assignment: CDR1 SGHAT and CDR2 FQNNGV. The CDR3 totals 13 residues. The CDR3 protein is CASSLARQGEQYF. DNA of the CDR3: TGTGCCAGCAGCTTAGCCCGACAGGGAGAGCAGTACTTC.

CDR3 sequence (DNA): TGTGCCAGCAGACGACAGGGGATCTACGAGCAGTACTTC. The encoded protein is CASRRQGIYEQYF. The V call is TRBV6-5, the J call TRBJ2-7, with 8 bases matching TRBD1. The V and J ends lost 6 bases and 3 bases, in that order; junction bases with no gene match: 4. The CDR3 has 13 amino acids. Germline V lookup: CDR1 MNHEY, CDR2 SVGAGI.

This clone counts as medium-sized. The chain links TRBV19 to TRBJ1-5; 8 bases line up with TRBD1. Germline values: CDR1 LNHDA, CDR2 SQIVND (reference sequence). The CDR3 totals 17 residues. The J segment lost 4 bases and the V segment lost 6 bases, leaving 14 bases of the junction unmatched. In DNA form, the CDR3 reads TGTGCCAGTAGCAGGTTGACAGGGGCCGGATTGAATCAGCCCCAGCATTTT. Its translation is CASSRLTGAGLNQPQHF.

This clone has a handful of counts. The V gene is TRBV10-3, the J gene TRBJ1-6; tentatively, D is TRBD1 (5 bases). This CDR3 comprises 13 residues. Trimming cost V 6 bases and J 8 bases, with 11 bases left between them. Germline CDR1 and CDR2: ENHRY and SYGVKD. In nucleotides, the CDR3 is TGTGCCATCAGAGACAGTTACGATTCACCCCTCCACTTT. Amino acids: CAIRDSYDSPLHF.